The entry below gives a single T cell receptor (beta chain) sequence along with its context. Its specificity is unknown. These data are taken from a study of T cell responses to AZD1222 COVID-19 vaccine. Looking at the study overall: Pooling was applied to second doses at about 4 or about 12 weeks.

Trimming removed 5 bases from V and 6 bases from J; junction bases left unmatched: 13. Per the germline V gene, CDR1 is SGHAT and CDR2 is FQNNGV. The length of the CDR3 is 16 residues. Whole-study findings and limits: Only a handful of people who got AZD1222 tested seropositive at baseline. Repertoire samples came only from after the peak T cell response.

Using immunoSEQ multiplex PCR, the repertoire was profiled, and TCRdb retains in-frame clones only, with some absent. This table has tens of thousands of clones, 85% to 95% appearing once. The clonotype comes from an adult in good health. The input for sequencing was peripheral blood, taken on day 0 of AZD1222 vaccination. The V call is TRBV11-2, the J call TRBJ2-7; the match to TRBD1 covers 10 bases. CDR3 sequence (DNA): TGTGCCAGCAGCCAAGGGGGACAGGGGTACGGTAGCGAGCAGTACTTC. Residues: CASSQGGQGYGSEQYF.